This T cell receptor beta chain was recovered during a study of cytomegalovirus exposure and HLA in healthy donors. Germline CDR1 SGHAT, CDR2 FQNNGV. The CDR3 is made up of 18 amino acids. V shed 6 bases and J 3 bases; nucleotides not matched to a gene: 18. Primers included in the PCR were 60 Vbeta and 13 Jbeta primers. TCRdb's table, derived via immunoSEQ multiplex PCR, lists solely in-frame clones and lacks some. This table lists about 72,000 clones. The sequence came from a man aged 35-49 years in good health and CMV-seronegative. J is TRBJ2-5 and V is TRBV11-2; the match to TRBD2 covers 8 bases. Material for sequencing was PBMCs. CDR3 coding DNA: TGTGCCAGCAGTCGAACCCCGGGACTAGGGAGCTATAAAGAGACCCAGTACTTC. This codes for CASSRTPGLGSYKETQYF.